This passage covers 28 T cell receptor beta chains from one sample sequenced in a study of blood T cell repertoires in COVID-19. Only in-frame clones appear in the TCRdb table, and some are missing; sequencing was by immunoSEQ multiplex PCR. The repertoire holds 300,000 to 450,000 clones, with 85% to 90% as singletons. What was sequenced was PBMCs or T cells enriched from blood (not recorded which). These TCRs come from a woman in her 30s who had been exposed to COVID-19.

This sequence joins TRBV10-3 and TRBJ1-4, with D uncertain. The CDR3 covers 14 residues. The germline V gene encodes CDR1 ENHRY and CDR2 SYGVKD. With 6 bases removed from V and 5 bases from J, the gap between germline ends came to 13 bases. For the CDR3, the DNA is TGTGCCATCAGGCAGACGGGTAGAAATGAAAAACTGTTTTTT. Amino acids: CAIRQTGRNEKLFF.

The V call is TRBV14, the J call TRBJ2-1; tentatively, D is TRBD2 (6 bases). In germline, CDR1 is SGHDN, CDR2 FVKESK. The CDR3 totals 18 residues. The ends were cut back, 0 bases at V and 0 bases at J, with 15 bases in the middle. In DNA form, the CDR3 reads TGTGCCAGCAGCCAAGATGTTCGACGGGGGAGCTCCTACAATGAGCAGTTCTTC. Translation: CASSQDVRRGSSYNEQFF. Full variable domain (rest looked up from reference TRBV14 and TRBJ2-1): EAGVTQFPSHSVIEKGQTVTLRCDPISGHDNLYWYRRVMGKEIKFLLHFVKESKQDESGMPNNRFLAERTGGTYSTLKVQPAELEDSGVYFCASSQDVRRGSSYNEQFFGPGTRLTVL.

V gene TRBV5-1 combines with J gene TRBJ1-5; no reliable D call. This CDR3 has 13 residues. The germline V gene has CDR1 SGHRS and CDR2 YFSETQ. Trimming cost V 5 bases and J 2 bases, with 8 bases left between them. The CDR3 nucleotides are TGCGCCAGCAGTATAGAGGGCAATCAGCCCCAGCATTTT. Translated: CASSIEGNQPQHF.

This clone was seen once. V gene TRBV2 combines with J gene TRBJ2-7; 12 bases fit TRBD2. The CDR3 runs to 15 residues. Unmatched junction bases numbered 12, after V lost 8 bases and J lost 7 bases. From germline, CDR1 is SNHLY and CDR2 FYNNEI. The CDR3 loop reads CASATRLAGANEQYF. As DNA, the CDR3 is TGTGCCAGCGCCACCCGACTAGCGGGAGCAAATGAGCAGTACTTC.

The rearrangement uses TRBV7-9 and TRBJ1-5; D call uncertain. V was cut by 8 bases and J by 0 bases, with 14 bases left in between. CDR3 length: 15 residues. From germline, CDR1 is SEHNR and CDR2 FQNEAQ (reference sequence). The CDR3 here is CASARGQNSNQPQHF. The CDR3 coding sequence is TGTGCCAGCGCCCGAGGGCAGAATAGCAATCAGCCCCAGCATTTT.

V and J are TRBV15 and TRBJ2-2; 10 bases are shared with TRBD1. Germline values: CDR1 LNHNV, CDR2 YYDKDF (reference sequence). The CDR3 is 17 amino acids. With V trimmed by 1 base and J by 4 bases, 6 bases remained unmatched. DNA of the CDR3: TGTGCCACCAGCAGAGCGAGGGACAGGGGCTTCACCGGGGAGCTGTTTTTT. Its protein product is CATSRARDRGFTGELFF.

The rearrangement links TRBV7-2 to TRBJ1-3; a weak D match, TRBD1 (6 bases). This CDR3 contains 15 residues. CDR1 and CDR2 from the germline V gene are SGHTA and FQGNSA. V was clipped by 1 base and J by 4 bases, with 11 bases between them. The CDR3 nucleotides are TGTGCCAGCAGCTTAGTCACAGGGCCCGGAAACACCATATATTTT. Translating gives CASSLVTGPGNTIYF. Filled out from reference TRBV7-2 and TRBJ1-3, the complete variable domain reads GAGVSQSPSNKVTEKGKDVELRCDPISGHTALYWYRQSLGQGLEFLIYFQGNSAPDKSGLPSDRFSAERTGGSVSTLTIQRTQQEDSAVYLCASSLVTGPGNTIYFGEGSWLTVV.

The J gene is TRBJ1-2, the V gene TRBV10-2; 7 nucleotides match TRBD1. The length of the CDR3 is 16 residues. CDR1 and CDR2 from the germline V gene are WSHSY and SAAADI. The trim removed 5 bases at V and 7 bases at J, leaving 16 bases unmatched. The DNA for the CDR3 is TGCGCCAGCAGTAAAGACAGGGTACGAGTTGAGTCTGGCTACACCTTC. Translating gives CASSKDRVRVESGYTF.

This chain uses TRBV9 with TRBJ2-2; 7 positions match TRBD2. CDR3 length: 15 residues. J lost 7 bases, V lost 0 bases, and 6 bases had no gene match. Germline CDR1 reads SGDLS; CDR2 reads YYNGEE. The CDR3 here is CASSVGGLEGGELFF. CDR3 nucleotides: TGTGCCAGCAGCGTAGGAGGACTAGAGGGCGGGGAGCTGTTTTTT. The full variable domain, completed using reference TRBV9 and TRBJ2-2, is DSGVTQTPKHLITATGQRVTLRCSPRSGDLSVYWYQQSLDQGLQFLIQYYNGEERAKGNILERFSAQQFPDLHSELNLSSLELGDSALYFCASSVGGLEGGELFFGEGSRLTVL.

The chain carries TRBV3-1 (or the pseudogene TRBV3-2) and TRBJ2-3; 7 bases line up with TRBD2. CDR3 size: 16 residues. CDR1 and CDR2 from the germline V gene are LGHDT and YNNKEL (reference sequence). Unmatched junction bases numbered 3, after V lost 0 bases and J lost 0 bases. As DNA, the CDR3 is TGTGCCAGCAGCCAAGAGGGACTAACTAGCACAGATACGCAGTATTTT. It yields the protein CASSQEGLTSTDTQYF.

V gene TRBV5-4 combines with J gene TRBJ1-2, with 8 bases that match TRBD1. The ends lost 9 bases at V and 8 bases at J; junction bases unmatched: 12. The CDR3 consists of 13 residues. CDR1 is SGHNT, CDR2 YYREEE, per germline (reference sequence). For the CDR3, the DNA is TGTGCCATAAACGACCGGGACAGGCTAGGCTACACCTTC. This codes for CAINDRDRLGYTF.

This clone has more than one count but fewer than ten. V and J are TRBV5-6 and TRBJ1-5; D gene uncertain. CDR1 is SGHDT and CDR2 is YYEEEE in the germline V gene. The germline V and J ends were trimmed by 1 base and 3 bases, with 8 bases remaining between them. CDR3 length: 14 residues. In DNA, the CDR3 is TGTGCCAGCAGCTTGTGGCAAACCAATCAGCCCCAGCATTTT. Its protein product is CASSLWQTNQPQHF.

The J gene is TRBJ1-6, the V gene TRBV7-9; no clear D gene. The germline CDR1 and CDR2 sequences are SEHNR and FQNEAQ (reference sequence). CDR3 size: 18 residues. Trimming shortened V by 0 bases and J by 0 bases, and 12 bases separated the two germline ends. CDR3 nucleotide sequence: TGTGCCAGCAGCTTAGCCCCTTACCCGAGCTCCTATAATTCACCCCTCCACTTT. Translated: CASSLAPYPSSYNSPLHF. Full variable domain (rest looked up from reference TRBV7-9 and TRBJ1-6): DTGVSQNPRHKITKRGQNVTFRCDPISEHNRLYWYRQTLGQGPEFLTYFQNEAQLEKSRLLSDRFSAERPKGSFSTLEIQRTEQGDSAMYLCASSLAPYPSSYNSPLHFGNGTRLTVT.

The chain recombines TRBV5-4 with TRBJ1-1, with D maybe TRBD1 (5 bases). The CDR3 has 14 amino acids. Looked up from germline, CDR1 is SGHNT and CDR2 is YYREEE (reference sequence). V lost 5 bases and J lost 0, with 11 bases in between. Here the CDR3 reads CASSLGGVNTEAFF. Here the CDR3 DNA reads TGTGCCAGCAGTCTCGGGGGTGTGAACACTGAAGCTTTCTTT. Based on the CDR3 plus reference TRBV5-4 and TRBJ1-1, the full variable domain is ETGVTQSPTHLIKTRGQQVTLRCSSQSGHNTVSWYQQALGQGPQFIFQYYREEENGRGNFPPRFSGLQFPNYSSELNVNALELDDSALYLCASSLGGVNTEAFFGQGTRLTVV.

Turning to this clone: Other DNA sequences in this sample translate to the same CDR3. V is TRBV6-5 and J is TRBJ1-5; D is uncertain. CDR1 and CDR2 from the germline V gene are MNHEY and SVGAGI. With 5 bases removed from V and 7 bases from J, the gap between germline ends came to 9 bases. CDR3 length: 12 residues. This chain's CDR3 is CASSLPGQPQHF. CDR3 coding DNA: TGTGCCAGCAGTCTCCCGGGGCAGCCCCAGCATTTT.

In its sample, this clone was seen once. This sequence joins TRBV5-1 and TRBJ1-1; D remains unclear. With 6 bases removed from V and 6 bases from J, the gap between germline ends came to 15 bases. Germline CDR1 and CDR2: SGHRS and YFSETQ. The CDR3 is 13 amino acids. For the CDR3, the DNA is TGCGCCAGCACAACCCAATCTGGCCCTGAAGCTTTCTTT. Its protein product is CASTTQSGPEAFF.

The V gene is TRBV19, the J gene TRBJ2-7; D remains unclear. CDR1 LNHDA and CDR2 SQIVND come from the germline V gene (reference sequence). V was pared by 4 bases and J by 2 bases, with 15 bases between. The CDR3 is 15 residues long. This CDR3 reads CASSKTSTPTYEQYF. DNA of the CDR3: TGTGCCAGTAGTAAAACATCCACCCCAACCTACGAGCAGTACTTC.

CDR3 residues: CASSFLPYGYTF. The CDR3 nucleotides are TGTGCCAGCAGTTTTCTCCCCTATGGCTACACCTTC. The chain is built from TRBV28 and TRBJ1-2; D unresolved. This CDR3 contains 12 residues. Germline V lookup: CDR1 MDHEN, CDR2 SYDVKM. V was cut by 3 bases and J by 4 bases, with 6 bases left in between.

This chain connects TRBV11-2 to TRBJ1-3, with unresolved D. The CDR3 runs 14 residues. Germline CDR1 is SGHAT and CDR2 is FQNNGV. The V end was cut by 1 base, the J end by 0 bases, with 4 bases between. The CDR3 DNA reads as TGTGCCAGCAGCTTAGGGAGCTCTGGAAACACCATATATTTT. Protein product: CASSLGSSGNTIYF.

The V and J genes are TRBV29-1 and TRBJ2-7; 8 bases line up with TRBD1. The trim removed 7 bases at V and 1 base at J, leaving 15 bases unmatched. The CDR3 spans 16 residues. Germline V lookup: CDR1 SQVTM, CDR2 ANQGSEA. CDR3 bases: TGCAGCGGTACCCCCCGCCGGACAGGGTGGTCCTACGAGCAGTACTTC. It translates to CSGTPRRTGWSYEQYF.

This clone was found once. J is TRBJ1-2 and V is TRBV7-6, with D possibly matching TRBD1 (5 bases). The germline V and J ends were trimmed by 5 bases and 1 base, with 14 bases remaining between them. The germline V gene encodes CDR1 SGHVS and CDR2 FNYEAQ. This CDR3 region has 15 residues. The CDR3 DNA reads as TGTGCCAGCAGCGAAGGACACCGAATTAACTATGGCTACACCTTC. Its protein product is CASSEGHRINYGYTF.

The rearrangement links TRBV6-5 to TRBJ1-3; the match to TRBD1 covers 9 bases. Germline V gene sequence: CDR1 MNHEY, CDR2 SVGAGI. J lost 5 bases, V lost 2 bases, and 7 bases had no gene match. This CDR3 spans 16 amino acids. The CDR3 spells CASSYGGQGRRNTIYF. CDR3 nucleotides: TGTGCCAGCAGTTACGGCGGACAGGGGAGGAGAAACACCATATATTTT.

The rearrangement joins TRBV5-8 to TRBJ1-1; 7 nucleotides match TRBD1. Germline V gives CDR1 SGHTS, CDR2 YDEGEE. V shed 0 bases and J 5 bases; nucleotides not matched to a gene: 4. The CDR3 contains 14 residues. CDR3 sequence: CASSLGQGGTEAFF. CDR3 nucleotides: TGTGCCAGCAGCTTGGGACAGGGTGGGACTGAAGCTTTCTTT.

This chain connects TRBV28 to TRBJ2-3; D gene uncertain. With 3 bases removed from V and 0 bases from J, the gap between germline ends came to 10 bases. This CDR3 has 15 amino acids. From germline, CDR1 is MDHEN and CDR2 SYDVKM. The CDR3 reads CASSFPFESTDTQYF. CDR3 nucleotide sequence: TGTGCCAGCAGTTTCCCTTTTGAGAGCACAGATACGCAGTATTTT.

This chain joins TRBV23-1 and TRBJ1-2; maybe TRBD1 (6 bases). Being an ORF, TRBV23-1 has a function that is uncertain. Trimming pared 3 bases from V and 4 bases from J, leaving 9 bases between. The CDR3 consists of 13 residues. CDR3 sequence reads: CASSHGDIYGYTF. CDR3 nucleotides: TGCGCCAGCAGTCACGGGGACATCTATGGCTACACCTTC.

The V and J genes are TRBV11-2 and TRBJ1-2, with D perhaps TRBD1 (6 bases). The CDR3 has 15 residues. The germline V gene encodes CDR1 SGHAT and CDR2 FQNNGV. The V and J ends lost 1 base and 2 bases respectively, with 11 bases between them. CDR3 protein: CASSLAGQGNYGYTF. CDR3 nucleotide sequence: TGTGCCAGCAGCTTAGCCGGGCAGGGGAACTATGGCTACACCTTC.

The rearrangement links TRBV29-1 to TRBJ1-5, with 7 bases that match TRBD1. Trimming took 1 base from V and 0 from J; bases not matched to a gene: 12. Germline V CDR1 and CDR2: SQVTM, ANQGSEA. The CDR3 has 18 residues. This CDR3 reads CSVEGDRRGKDSNQPQHF. DNA for the CDR3: TGCAGCGTTGAAGGTGACCGCAGGGGGAAGGATAGCAATCAGCCCCAGCATTTT.

The chain couples TRBV5-8 to TRBJ1-1, with 8 bases matching TRBD1. The germline CDR1 and CDR2 sequences are SGHTS and YDEGEE. Losses at the gene ends were 6 bases for V and 2 bases for J; bases not matched to a gene: 12. The CDR3 is 16 amino acids. The CDR3: CASMFGTGIFNTEAFF. The CDR3 region has the DNA TGTGCCAGCATGTTCGGGACAGGTATCTTTAACACTGAAGCTTTCTTT.